Listed here are 29 T cell receptor beta chains from one sample, sequenced in a study of T cell repertoires and HLA-DP antigens. These receptors' targets are unknown. Sequenced by immunoSEQ multiplex PCR; TCRdb stores in-frame clones only, minus some. The sample lists over 100,000 clones, almost 95% occurring once. Sequenced sample: CD4+ T cells from PBMCs. The receptors shown here come from a woman under 30 in good health and CMV-seronegative.

This clone was seen a single time. The chain employs TRBV5-1 and TRBJ2-3; no clear D. Germline V gives CDR1 SGHRS, CDR2 YFSETQ. V was pared by 3 bases and J by 1 base, with 6 bases between. The CDR3 extends over 13 amino acids. The CDR3 DNA reads as TGCGCCAGCAGCTCGGCAGGCACAGATACGCAGTATTTT. It translates to CASSSAGTDTQYF.

The V and J genes are TRBV7-9 and TRBJ2-1; D not certain. The CDR3 consists of 17 residues. Germline V gene sequence: CDR1 SEHNR, CDR2 FQNEAQ (reference sequence). V was trimmed by 5 bases and J by 5 bases, leaving 22 bases between them. CDR3 sequence: CASSQKNRITWDNEQFF. DNA of the CDR3: TGTGCCAGCAGCCAAAAAAACCGCATTACCTGGGACAATGAGCAGTTCTTC.

The chain is built from TRBV6-1 and TRBJ2-2; D perhaps matches TRBD2 (5 bases). Germline-derived CDR1 and CDR2 are MNHNS and SASEGT. V was pared by 7 bases and J by 7 bases, with 13 bases between. CDR3 length equals 13 residues. CDR3 loop: CASIKLRDGELFF. The CDR3 DNA is TGTGCCAGCATAAAACTGAGGGACGGGGAGCTGTTTTTT.

The CDR3 here is CASSFFRRTSTDTQYF. CDR3 in DNA: TGTGCCAGCAGTTTTTTCCGCAGAACTAGCACAGATACGCAGTATTTT. The J gene is TRBJ2-3, the V gene TRBV27; unclear D gene. V was trimmed by 3 bases and J by 0 bases, leaving 13 bases between them. This CDR3 has 16 amino acids. The germline V gene encodes CDR1 MNHEY and CDR2 SMNVEV (reference sequence).

This clone has a handful of counts. The V call is TRBV6-4, the J call TRBJ1-1, with D possibly being TRBD1 (6 bases). CDR3 length: 17 residues. Trimming took off 3 bases at V and 0 bases at J, with 17 bases between the two ends. In germline, CDR1 is MRHNA, CDR2 SNTAGT. CDR3 sequence reads: CASSEIGGIGVNTEAFF. DNA for the CDR3: TGTGCCAGCAGTGAAATAGGGGGTATAGGAGTGAACACTGAAGCTTTCTTT.

This chain joins TRBV5-1 and TRBJ2-6, with TRBD1 as a possible D gene (5 bases). This CDR3 contains 16 residues. Germline V gene data show CDR1 as SGHRS and CDR2 as YFSETQ. Between the trimmed V and J ends, which lost 0 bases and 0 bases, there was a span of 7 bases. In nucleotides, the CDR3 is TGCGCCAGCAGCTTGGAAGGGGACTCTGGGGCCAACGTCCTGACTTTC. Encoded protein: CASSLEGDSGANVLTF.

J is TRBJ1-2 and V is TRBV6-1, with TRBD1 matching 8 bases. The CDR3 is 15 amino acids. The germline V gene has CDR1 MNHNS and CDR2 SASEGT. The junction had 9 bases not matched to a gene; V was cut back by 3 bases and J by 6 bases. CDR3 DNA: TGTGCCAGCAGTGAGCGGGCAGGGGGCTTCGATGGCTACACCTTC. This sequence encodes CASSERAGGFDGYTF.

This sequence joins TRBV6-5 and TRBJ1-5, with no clear D. V lost 5 bases to trimming and J lost 5 bases, with 7 bases between them. The length of the CDR3 is 12 residues. Germline V gene lookup returns CDR1 MNHEY and CDR2 SVGAGI. CDR3 sequence reads: CASSRGDQPQHF. The CDR3 nucleotides read TGTGCCAGCAGTCGCGGAGATCAGCCCCAGCATTTT.

The rearrangement joins TRBV7-2 to TRBJ1-5, with D uncertain. The CDR3 is made up of 15 amino acids. V lost 1 base and J 0 bases, leaving 7 bases between the germline ends. Germline CDR1 SGHTA, CDR2 FQGNSA. CDR3: CASSLGGFSNQPQHF. In DNA form, the CDR3 reads TGTGCCAGCAGCTTAGGGGGTTTTAGCAATCAGCCCCAGCATTTT.

The chain has TRBV27 and TRBJ2-7; possible D gene TRBD1, 5 bases. Trimming stripped 1 base from V and 0 bases from J, with 13 bases between. The CDR3 is made up of 16 amino acids. The germline V gene encodes CDR1 MNHEY and CDR2 SMNVEV (reference sequence). The CDR3 DNA follows: TGTGCCAGCAGTTTATTAGCACAGGCCGGCTCCTACGAGCAGTACTTC. Residues: CASSLLAQAGSYEQYF.

V and J are TRBV7-6 and TRBJ2-3; 11 nucleotides match TRBD2. Losses at the gene ends were 5 bases for V and 3 bases for J; bases not matched to a gene: 10. The CDR3 is 17 amino acids. CDR1 is SGHVS, CDR2 FNYEAQ, per germline. CDR3: CASSGHFTSGGTDTQYF. In nucleotides, the CDR3 is TGTGCCAGCAGCGGTCACTTTACTAGCGGGGGAACAGATACGCAGTATTTT. The full variable domain, its missing parts supplied by reference TRBV7-6 and TRBJ2-3, is GAGVSQSPRYKVTKRGQDVALRCDPISGHVSLYWYRQALGQGPEFLTYFNYEAQQDKSGLPNDRFSAERPEGSISTLTIQRTEQRDSAMYRCASSGHFTSGGTDTQYFGPGTRLTVL.

CDR3 amino acids: CASSLTLSTDTQYF. The CDR3 bases are TGTGCCAGCAGCCTCACCCTTAGCACAGATACGCAGTATTTT. J is TRBJ2-3 and V is TRBV11-2; D uncertain. CDR1 is SGHAT, CDR2 FQNNGV, per germline. The CDR3 contains 14 residues. Trimming removed 5 bases at V and 0 bases at J, with 9 bases between.

The chain links TRBV28 to TRBJ1-5, with D hard to call. Trimming took off 3 bases at V and 5 bases at J, with 8 bases between the two ends. This CDR3 is 13 amino acids long. The germline gives CDR1 MDHEN, CDR2 SYDVKM. The CDR3 bases are TGTGCCAGCAGTTTTGGCACTGATCAGCCCCAGCATTTT. It translates to CASSFGTDQPQHF.

This clone was recorded once. This sequence joins TRBV4-2 and TRBJ2-7; no definite D call. V dropped 0 bases and J dropped 0 bases, with 9 bases sitting between them. This CDR3 is built from 15 residues. Germline V CDR1 and CDR2: LGHNA, YNFKEQ. This CDR3 reads CASSQEVRSSYEQYF. DNA of the CDR3: TGTGCCAGCAGCCAAGAGGTGCGGTCCTCCTACGAGCAGTACTTC.

The rearrangement joins TRBV5-1 to TRBJ2-3; the match to TRBD1 covers 8 bases. This CDR3 has 15 amino acids. Germline values: CDR1 SGHRS, CDR2 YFSETQ. Trimming removed 4 bases from V and 1 base from J; junction bases left unmatched: 5. The CDR3 DNA reads TGCGCCAGCAGCACCGGACAGGGCCGCACAGATACGCAGTATTTT. Residues: CASSTGQGRTDTQYF. Full variable domain (remainder filled in from reference TRBV5-1 and TRBJ2-3): KAGVTQTPRYLIKTRGQQVTLSCSPISGHRSVSWYQQTPGQGLQFLFEYFSETQRNKGNFPGRFSGRQFSNSRSEMNVSTLELGDSALYLCASSTGQGRTDTQYFGPGTRLTVL.

V and J are TRBV19 and TRBJ1-5, with D perhaps TRBD1 (6 bases). The CDR3 runs to 15 residues. V gave up 4 bases and J gave up 2 bases, with 12 bases separating them. Germline V gives CDR1 LNHDA, CDR2 SQIVND (reference sequence). CDR3 sequence (DNA): TGTGCCAGTAGTACAAGGGACACCCGCAATCAGCCCCAGCATTTT. This sequence encodes CASSTRDTRNQPQHF.

This clone turned up a few times. V gene TRBV7-8 combines with J gene TRBJ2-7; D might be TRBD1 (5 bases). Trimming took off 0 bases at V and 6 bases at J, with 12 bases between the two ends. CDR1 is SGHVS and CDR2 is FQNEAQ in the germline V gene. CDR3 length: 14 amino acids. Here the CDR3 reads CASSLAGPGSEQYV. The DNA for the CDR3 is TGTGCCAGCAGCTTAGCGGGCCCAGGGTCCGAGCAGTACGTC.

The chain is built from TRBV7-2 and TRBJ2-5; D not certain. The CDR3 consists of 14 residues. Germline loops: CDR1 SGHTA, CDR2 FQGNSA. The V end was cut by 1 base, the J end by 0 bases, with 6 bases between. The CDR3 protein is CASSLGLHQETQYF. For the CDR3, the DNA is TGTGCCAGCAGCTTAGGACTCCACCAAGAGACCCAGTACTTC.

This clone occurred a few times. V is TRBV28 and J is TRBJ1-4; D is ambiguous. Trimming removed 6 bases from V and 8 bases from J, with 13 bases in between. From germline, CDR1 is MDHEN and CDR2 SYDVKM. CDR3 length: 13 residues. The CDR3 sequence: CASRQARIEKLFF. The CDR3, as DNA: TGTGCCAGCAGGCAGGCAAGAATAGAAAAACTGTTTTTT.

The rearrangement uses TRBV7-9 and TRBJ1-2; the D gene is possibly TRBD1 (6 bases). The CDR3 length is 13 residues. V was shortened by 6 bases and J by 0 bases, with 8 bases between the two germline ends. The V gene's germline CDR1 is SEHNR and CDR2 FQNEAQ (reference sequence). The CDR3, as DNA: TGTGCCAGCAGTGACAGGACTAACTATGGCTACACCTTC. Translated: CASSDRTNYGYTF.

The chain combines TRBV18 with TRBJ1-2; 10 bases agree with TRBD1. The germline CDR1 and CDR2 sequences are KGHSH and LQKENI. J was trimmed by 3 bases and V by 2 bases; bases with no gene match: 3. CDR3 size: 15 residues. DNA of the CDR3: TGTGCCAGCTCACCAGAGACAGGGGGCGACTATGGCTACACCTTC. It encodes CASSPETGGDYGYTF.

The rearrangement links TRBV27 to TRBJ2-3, with 8 positions matching TRBD1. Germline V gene lookup returns CDR1 MNHEY and CDR2 SMNVEV (reference sequence). V lost 6 bases, J lost 2 bases, and 1 base stayed unmatched. The CDR3 is 13 residues long. The CDR3 region is CASSQGATDTQYF. CDR3 sequence (DNA): TGTGCCAGCAGCCAGGGGGCCACAGATACGCAGTATTTT.

V gene TRBV6-1 combines with J gene TRBJ1-3; no clear D. Looked up from germline, CDR1 is MNHNS and CDR2 is SASEGT. CDR3 size: 15 residues. V lost 0 bases and J lost 4, with 10 bases in between. The CDR3 nucleotides read TGTGCCAGCAGTGAAGCGAGTGGGGTCGGAAACACCATATATTTT. It is translated as CASSEASGVGNTIYF.

This clone has just one count. V is TRBV9 and J is TRBJ2-6; D gene uncertain. V was clipped by 4 bases and J by 0 bases, with 17 bases between them. This CDR3 comprises 18 residues. The germline V gene has CDR1 SGDLS and CDR2 YYNGEE. CDR3 sequence (DNA): TGTGCCAGCAGCCAAGGCCAGCGCCCGCCCTCTGGGGCCAACGTCCTGACTTTC. The encoded protein is CASSQGQRPPSGANVLTF.

The chain has TRBV6-6 and TRBJ1-2, with TRBD1 as a possible D gene (6 bases). Trimming stripped 2 bases from V and 7 bases from J, with 17 bases between. Germline values: CDR1 MNHNY, CDR2 SVGAGI (reference sequence). This CDR3 is 15 amino acids long. The CDR3 sequence: CASSYAGRQEGGYTF. CDR3 bases: TGTGCCAGCAGTTACGCGGGGAGACAGGAGGGTGGCTACACCTTC.

This clone appeared once. The V and J genes are TRBV7-2 and TRBJ1-5; a weak D match, TRBD1 (5 bases). V shed 1 base and J shed 2 bases, with 9 bases lying between them. From germline, CDR1 is SGHTA and CDR2 FQGNSA. The CDR3 sequence is 15 residues long. This CDR3 is CASSLVLGGNQPQHF. The CDR3 DNA follows: TGTGCCAGCAGCTTAGTGCTGGGGGGCAATCAGCCCCAGCATTTT.

V usage is TRBV30 and J usage is TRBJ1-5; 8 positions match TRBD1. Germline CDR1 and CDR2: GTSNPN and SVGIG (reference sequence). The CDR3 is 15 residues long. The ends lost 0 bases at V and 3 bases at J; junction bases unmatched: 4. The CDR3 region has the DNA TGTGCCTGGAGTGTAACAGGGGGTCTCAATCAGCCCCAGCATTTT. Translating it yields CAWSVTGGLNQPQHF.

The chain links TRBV13 to TRBJ2-3; D remains ambiguous. CDR3 length: 14 residues. The V gene lost 2 bases and the J gene lost 1 base, with 7 bases spanning the gap. Germline assignment: CDR1 PRHDT and CDR2 FYEKMQ (reference sequence). The CDR3 region is CASSLTPRTDTQYF. The CDR3 nucleotides read TGTGCCAGCAGCTTAACCCCTCGCACAGATACGCAGTATTTT.

The chain is built from TRBV27 and TRBJ1-1, with a tentative D call TRBD1 (5 bases). CDR1 and CDR2 from the germline V gene are MNHEY and SMNVEV (reference sequence). V was pared by 2 bases and J by 4 bases, with 17 bases between. There are 16 residues in the CDR3. CDR3 bases: TGTGCCAGCAGTTTAACGGTGAGGGGATGGAGCACTGAAGCTTTCTTT. It yields the protein CASSLTVRGWSTEAFF.